A single sample gave rise to the 23 T cell receptor beta chains below, sequenced in a study of shared clonotypes between healthy human individuals. Sequencing was performed with immunoSEQ multiplex PCR; in TCRdb, only in-frame clones are kept and a portion is missing. This table has 850,000 to 1,100,000 clones, roughly 80% appearing once. The material sequenced was memory CD4+ T cells from PBMCs. The subset: CD45RA-negative fraction. The origin of the receptors is a man aged 18 to 30 in good health. Some clones in this sample may be carry-over from other donors' samples.

The gene calls are TRBV6-1 and TRBJ1-2; no clear D. CDR1 and CDR2 (germline): MNHNS, SASEGT. Between the trimmed V and J ends, which lost 7 bases and 6 bases, there was a span of 3 bases. There are 9 residues in the CDR3. CDR3 protein: CASINGYTF. The CDR3 DNA follows: TGTGCCAGCATAAATGGCTACACCTTC.

A word on this clone: A much larger clone sits a single nucleotide away, making a read error possible. This chain connects TRBV19 to TRBJ2-7, with 11 bases fitting TRBD1. Germline values: CDR1 LNHDA, CDR2 SQIVND (reference sequence). This CDR3 contains 16 residues. This CDR3 is CAGSVTGTGGSYEQYF. CDR3 DNA: TGTGCCGGTAGTGTCACCGGGACAGGGGGTTCCTACGAGCAGTACTTC. Variable domain in full (rest from reference TRBV19 and TRBJ2-7): DGGITQSPKYLFRKEGQNVTLSCEQNLNHDAMYWYRQDPGQGLRLIYYSQIVNDFQKGDIAEGYSVSREKKESFPLTVTSAQKNPTAFYLCAGSVTGTGGSYEQYFGPGTRLTVT.

V usage is TRBV15 and J usage is TRBJ2-1; 9 bases line up with TRBD2. V shed 0 bases and J 15 bases; nucleotides not matched to a gene: 6. Germline V gene data show CDR1 as LNHNV and CDR2 as YYDKDF (reference sequence). The CDR3 contains 13 residues. The CDR3 sequence is CATSRDLREGGFF. In DNA form, the CDR3 reads TGTGCCACCAGCAGAGATCTGCGGGAGGGCGGGTTCTTC.

This clone showed up just a few times. V usage is TRBV30 and J usage is TRBJ1-1; unclear D gene. The V end was cut by 3 bases, the J end by 4 bases, with 9 bases between. The CDR3 has 12 amino acids. In germline, CDR1 is GTSNPN, CDR2 SVGIG (reference sequence). The CDR3 is CAWRRRATEAFF. In nucleotides, the CDR3 is TGTGCCTGGAGAAGGAGGGCCACTGAAGCTTTCTTT.

This clone was counted once. The V call is TRBV14, the J call TRBJ2-7, with D tentatively TRBD1 (5 bases). The germline gives CDR1 SGHDN, CDR2 FVKESK. Trimming removed 2 bases from V and 0 bases from J, with 8 bases in between. CDR3 size: 14 residues. CDR3 sequence reads: CASSQQGFSYEQYF. CDR3 bases: TGTGCCAGCAGCCAACAGGGCTTCTCCTACGAGCAGTACTTC.

This clone is a singleton in its sample. CDR3 coding DNA: TGTGCCAGCAGCTTCTCCAGCCAGCGCACAGATACGCAGTATTTT. This sequence encodes CASSFSSQRTDTQYF. This chain joins TRBV7-7 and TRBJ2-3; D call uncertain. The CDR3 loop spans 15 amino acids. The V and J ends lost 3 bases and 1 base respectively, with 11 bases between them. CDR1 and CDR2 from the germline V gene are SSHAT and FNYEAQ (reference sequence).

This chain links TRBV5-5 with TRBJ1-5; D call uncertain. The V end was cut by 4 bases, the J end by 7 bases, with 21 bases between. This CDR3 has 16 residues. Germline lookup yields CDR1 SGHKS and CDR2 YYEKEE (reference sequence). The CDR3 loop reads CASSARVTGVEQPQHF. The DNA of the CDR3 is TGTGCCAGCAGCGCAAGAGTTACTGGGGTTGAGCAGCCCCAGCATTTT. The whole variable domain, remainder taken from reference TRBV5-5 and TRBJ1-5, is DAGVTQSPTHLIKTRGQQVTLRCSPISGHKSVSWYQQVLGQGPQFIFQYYEKEERGRGNFPDRFSARQFPNYSSELNVNALLLGDSALYLCASSARVTGVEQPQHFGDGTRLSIL.

Comment on this clone: The same CDR3 also results from other DNA sequences found in this sample. The chain has TRBV18 and TRBJ2-5; D ambiguous. The germline CDR1 and CDR2 sequences are KGHSH and LQKENI. The CDR3 runs to 15 residues. V was trimmed by 0 bases and J by 0 bases, leaving 8 bases between them. The CDR3 sequence: CASSPPSRNQETQYF. DNA for the CDR3: TGTGCCAGCTCACCACCGTCCCGGAACCAAGAGACCCAGTACTTC.

As for this clone: This sample also contains other DNA sequences that code for the same CDR3. The J gene is TRBJ2-3, the V gene TRBV7-2; D gene uncertain. V lost 1 base and J 3 bases, leaving 5 bases between the germline ends. The germline CDR1 and CDR2 sequences are SGHTA and FQGNSA. The CDR3 runs 13 residues. The DNA for the CDR3 is TGTGCCAGCAGCTTAGAAAGGACAGATACGCAGTATTTT. Its protein product is CASSLERTDTQYF. Full variable domain (rest looked up from reference TRBV7-2 and TRBJ2-3): GAGVSQSPSNKVTEKGKDVELRCDPISGHTALYWYRQSLGQGLEFLIYFQGNSAPDKSGLPSDRFSAERTGGSVSTLTIQRTQQEDSAVYLCASSLERTDTQYFGPGTRLTVL.

About this clone: This specimen includes other DNA sequences encoding the same CDR3. The chain has TRBV29-1 and TRBJ2-1; 9 bases map to TRBD2. CDR1 SQVTM and CDR2 ANQGSEA come from the germline V gene. V lost 5 bases and J lost 0; bases outside the gene matches: 8. The CDR3 contains 16 residues. The CDR3 protein is CSVLSREGISYNEQFF. The CDR3, as DNA: TGCAGCGTTTTATCGCGGGAGGGCATCTCCTACAATGAGCAGTTCTTC.

This sequence joins TRBV28 and TRBJ2-4; maybe TRBD1 (6 bases). The CDR3 totals 14 residues. The V end lost 8 bases, the J end lost 2 bases, and 13 bases lay between the germline ends. Germline CDR1 MDHEN, CDR2 SYDVKM. CDR3 bases: TGTGCCAGCTGTTCACAGGGAACCAAAAACATTCAGTACTTC. Translated: CASCSQGTKNIQYF.

V and J are TRBV6-1 and TRBJ1-5, with 11 bases matching TRBD1. The CDR3 has 12 residues. Trimming at V came to 9 bases and at J to 11 bases, leaving 6 bases not matched to a gene. From germline, CDR1 is MNHNS and CDR2 SASEGT. The DNA for the CDR3 is TGTGCCAGTCGAGGGGACAGGGGGACCCAGCATTTT. Translated: CASRGDRGTQHF.

The V call is TRBV11-2, the J call TRBJ2-7, with 13 bases fitting TRBD2. The CDR3 length is 17 residues. Trimming took 6 bases from V and 8 from J; bases not matched to a gene: 16. Germline assignment: CDR1 SGHAT and CDR2 FQNNGV. The DNA for the CDR3 is TGTGCCAGCAGTCCGGGACTCCGGACTAGCGGGAGTCCTCAGCAGTACTTC. Residues: CASSPGLRTSGSPQQYF.

The chain uses TRBV9 and TRBJ2-7; D possibly matches TRBD1 or TRBD2 (6 bases each). The CDR3 runs 17 residues. With 2 bases removed from V and 1 base from J, the gap between germline ends came to 19 bases. CDR1 and CDR2 (germline): SGDLS, YYNGEE. The CDR3 nucleotides are TGTGCCAGCAGCGTGGAGCCGGGGGCAGAATTGTCCTACGAGCAGTACTTC. This codes for CASSVEPGAELSYEQYF. The full variable domain, completed using reference TRBV9 and TRBJ2-7, is DSGVTQTPKHLITATGQRVTLRCSPRSGDLSVYWYQQSLDQGLQFLIQYYNGEERAKGNILERFSAQQFPDLHSELNLSSLELGDSALYFCASSVEPGAELSYEQYFGPGTRLTVT.

V is TRBV2 and J is TRBJ2-1, with D uncertain. This CDR3 has 13 residues. Trimming removed 4 bases at V and 8 bases at J, with 12 bases between. Germline CDR1 and CDR2: SNHLY and FYNNEI. CDR3 loop: CASSVPFGDEQFF. In DNA, the CDR3 is TGTGCCAGCAGTGTCCCTTTTGGGGATGAGCAGTTCTTC.

This clone was recorded many times. V usage is TRBV5-1 and J usage is TRBJ1-4, with 10 nucleotides matching TRBD1. CDR3 size: 14 residues. Germline V lookup: CDR1 SGHRS, CDR2 YFSETQ. V shed 4 bases and J 7 bases; nucleotides not matched to a gene: 4. In nucleotides, the CDR3 is TGCGCCAGCAGCATTGGGACAGGGGTTGAAAAACTGTTTTTT. Amino acids: CASSIGTGVEKLFF.

The chain carries TRBV7-9 and TRBJ1-2; weak D call: TRBD1 (5 bases). This CDR3 spans 17 amino acids. Germline values: CDR1 SEHNR, CDR2 FQNEAQ (reference sequence). Trimming pared 2 bases from V and 3 bases from J, leaving 19 bases between. The CDR3 nucleotides read TGTGCCAGCAGCTTAACCCGGGACCTTCCCGCCCACTATGGCTACACCTTC. It codes for CASSLTRDLPAHYGYTF.

The DNA for the CDR3 is TGTGCCAGCAGTGAGGGGAGCACCGGTCGTGACGAGCAGTACTTC. It yields the protein CASSEGSTGRDEQYF. The chain joins TRBV6-1 to TRBJ2-7, with D perhaps matching TRBD2 (5 bases). V lost 3 bases, J lost 5 bases, and 17 bases lay in between. The CDR3 is 15 amino acids. CDR1 and CDR2 (germline): MNHNS, SASEGT.

This chain uses TRBV29-1 with TRBJ2-2, with D maybe TRBD2 (5 bases). This CDR3 has 14 residues. Trimming removed 7 bases from V and 1 base from J, with 13 bases in between. Germline CDR1 SQVTM, CDR2 ANQGSEA. As DNA, the CDR3 is TGCAGCGCCCAAAGGGAGCAGAACACCGGGGAGCTGTTTTTT. As protein: CSAQREQNTGELFF.

The gene calls are TRBV5-4 and TRBJ2-1, with a tentative D call TRBD2 (6 bases). Trimming removed 1 base from V and 6 bases from J, with 11 bases in between. CDR1 and CDR2 (germline): SGHNT, YYREEE (reference sequence). There are 14 residues in the CDR3. This CDR3 is CASSLKGRFNEQFF. In DNA form, the CDR3 reads TGTGCCAGCAGCTTGAAGGGGAGGTTCAATGAGCAGTTCTTC.

V usage is TRBV5-5 and J usage is TRBJ2-5, with 9 bases aligning to TRBD1. This CDR3 comprises 17 residues. V dropped 2 bases and J dropped 5; count of bases not matched to a gene: 13. CDR1 and CDR2 from the germline V gene are SGHKS and YYEKEE (reference sequence). The CDR3 is CASSLQPGQGSRETQYF. CDR3 sequence (DNA): TGTGCCAGCAGCTTACAACCGGGACAGGGAAGTCGGGAGACCCAGTACTTC. The variable domain in full, completed from reference TRBV5-5 and TRBJ2-5, reads DAGVTQSPTHLIKTRGQQVTLRCSPISGHKSVSWYQQVLGQGPQFIFQYYEKEERGRGNFPDRFSARQFPNYSSELNVNALLLGDSALYLCASSLQPGQGSRETQYFGPGTRLLVL.

A word on this clone: A much larger clone differs from this one at a single base, so this may be a read error. The sample has other DNA sequences that encode this CDR3 too. V gene TRBV7-3 combines with J gene TRBJ2-2, with D perhaps matching TRBD1 (6 bases). Germline CDR1 is SGHTA and CDR2 is FQGTGA. Trimming took 5 bases from V and 4 from J, leaving 14 bases between them. This CDR3 is built from 15 residues. The chain's CDR3 is CASSPHRELTGELFF. For the CDR3, the DNA is TGTGCCAGCAGCCCCCACAGGGAACTCACCGGGGAGCTGTTTTTT.

This clone was observed a few times. The chain carries TRBV2 and TRBJ2-7; D might be TRBD2 (6 bases). CDR1 is SNHLY and CDR2 is FYNNEI in the germline V gene. V gave up 2 bases and J gave up 4 bases, with 15 bases separating them. The CDR3 spans 15 residues. CDR3 DNA sequence: TGTGCCAGCAGTGAACAACCTAGCGCAAATTACGAGCAGTACTTC. Translated, it gives CASSEQPSANYEQYF.